What follows is one TCR beta chain and its context. The specificity of this receptor is unknown. The record has no base qualities; no much larger clone is one base away. These data originate in a study of T cell repertoires in cytomegalovirus infection (dated by TCRdb to the late 2010s). About the full investigation: Peptide stimulations targeted recently identified HLA-C-restricted CMV epitopes, whose presentation resists viral immunomodulation, together with well-studied HLA-B-restricted epitopes. Because public TCR beta signatures pointed to carriage of CMV infection together with the matching HLA type, the HLA type of each donor mattered for the analysis. Findings and caveats that apply to the study as a whole: In both this cohort and an independent roughly 350-donor cohort, the cumulative frequency of public TCR beta family members distinguished carriers of CMV infection plus the relevant HLA type. In the ex vivo response, HLA-C-restricted CMV-specific TCR beta clonotypes were dominant, and in two of eight donors the single most frequent clonotype came from this HLA-C-restricted group.

Sequenced on an Illumina HiSeq 1500. The public sequencing data were trimmed at Q25 with fastp and processed into clonotypes with MiXCR by TCRdb, which kept only in-frame beta chains. Here each entry gathers all rows of one CDR3 protein and keeps the most common genes and DNA. This sample has 360,000 or so distinct CDR3 sequences in its table, and roughly 34% of those were observed once. The ten largest clones take up approximately 13% of the sample. Ends trimmed: V by 0 bases, J by 7 bases; bases unmatched to a gene: 14. The CDR3 has 19 amino acids, counting the end cysteine and phenylalanine. Solely the CDR3 DNA is kept, with 57 bases framed from the first base. From a lookup of the germline V gene, CDR1 and CDR2 are SGHRS and YFSETQ. Sample treatment or condition, as interpreted from the label and publication: in vitro stimulation with specific CMV peptide epitopes to enrich CMV-specific T cells.

Source: cultured PBMCs, taken from culture after CMV antigen stimulation. The chain joins TRBV5-1 to TRBJ2-1; TRBD2 agrees with 12 junctional bases. This receptor was obtained from a human donor in good health (CMV status not recorded). Some clones in this sample may be carry-over from other donors' samples. The CDR3 protein: CASSLEVLGLAGGKNEQFF. In nucleotides, the sequence is TGCGCCAGCAGCTTGGAGGTTTTGGGTCTAGCGGGAGGGAAGAATGAGCAGTTCTTC.